This T cell receptor beta chain stems from a study of regulatory T cells in long-lasting Graves disease (TCRdb year 2021). Notes on the research overall: Persistent Graves' disease meant more than 5 years of antithyroid drug treatment with TSH receptor autoantibodies that stayed positive. A total of about 33 samples were covered by TCR sequencing, comprising roughly 13 persistent and around 20 newly diagnosed Graves' disease patients. This study used TCR sequencing and RNA sequencing of peripheral blood to compare persistent Graves' disease patients against newly diagnosed Graves' disease patients. Persistent Graves' disease patients in the clinical cohort had taken antithyroid drugs for roughly ten years on average. The study was registered as a clinical trial and conducted in China. Paper-wide results and their limitations: Only the TCR beta chain was sequenced and analyzed. Persistent Graves' disease patients showed lower TCR Shannon entropy and fewer highly expanded clones than newly diagnosed patients, suggesting clonal expansion. The authors noted that the small sample size was a limitation that may lower accuracy. Only peripheral blood was studied, because thyroid tissue, the primary lesion, was inaccessible. TRBV28, TRBJ1-2 and TRBJ2-5 were preferentially used in persistent disease, while TRBV20-1 and TRBJ2-1 were favored in newly diagnosed disease. More public clonotypes were shared among persistent patients (around 2,600) than among newly diagnosed patients (just under 1,000).

The method behind the library was multiplex PCR. These reads were obtained on an Illumina HiSeq 4000. iRepertoire HTBI primers and Arm-PCR amplification of CDR3 regions were used to construct TCR beta libraries. PCR products were gel purified before sequencing. For the original study's pipeline: Across samples, fewer than 70 TRBV and over 11 TRBJ segments were identified and used for gene usage analysis of CDR3 amino acid clonotypes. COPE and FqMerger were used to merge the filtered high-quality paired reads into contigs. BLAST was used to align contigs to IMGT TRBV, TRBD and TRBJ reference genes, with CDR3 defined following IMGT. Clonotypes above 0.1% frequency were classified as highly expanded clones. Shannon entropy was used to measure repertoire diversity, and the Gini coefficient was used to measure V-J evenness. A clonotype was considered public if more than one individual shared it. TCRdb trimmed public reads at Q25 via fastp, called clones via MiXCR and kept in-frame beta chains. One record per CDR3 amino acid sequence lists the most common genes and DNA. The V and J calls and clone size come from TCRdb's table, not from the authors' own analysis. The sample table records nearly 350,000 distinct CDR3 sequences; roughly 21% of these occur just once. The ten largest clones take up around 30% of the sample.

This clonotype was seen many times. What this receptor recognizes is not known. Qualities for individual bases were not recorded, and no much larger clone is one base off. V was cut back by 0 bases and J by 7 bases, leaving a gap of 11 bases between them. The CDR3 sequence holds 14 residues, the cysteine and phenylalanine included. Of all the DNA, just the CDR3 is kept, 42 bases in frame from base 1. CDR1 and CDR2 (SGHRS, YFSETQ) derive from the germline V gene. What this sample's time point label stands for: persistent/refractory GD, antithyroid drugs over 5 years with positive TRAb. RNA was extracted from PBMCs in TRIzol for both TCR sequencing and RNA sequencing. The diagnosis of Graves' disease was made according to American Thyroid Association guidelines. Patients for the study were recruited at an endocrinology department in Xi'an, China. From each patient, around 9 milliliters of peripheral blood was collected into an EDTA anticoagulant tube. Ficoll Paque Plus density gradient separation was used to isolate PBMCs, and no further T cell sorting was performed. RNA quality was checked with an Agilent 2100 Bioanalyzer and agarose gel, and concentration with a NanoDrop 2000.

Specimen: peripheral blood mononuclear cells (PBMCs), collected when the disease was refractory, from a patient treated with antithyroid drugs. The rearranged chain carries TRBV5-1 and TRBJ1-5, with no confidently assigned D gene. This TCR came from a female donor with Graves disease. The sequenced DNA is TGCGCCAGCAGCTTGGACCAGAGAAACCAGCCCCAGCATTTT. Translated, this gives CASSLDQRNQPQHF. With the rest looked up from the reference TRBV5-1 and TRBJ1-5 genes rather than sequenced, the full variable domain is KAGVTQTPRYLIKTRGQQVTLSCSPISGHRSVSWYQQTPGQGLQFLFEYFSETQRNKGNFPGRFSGRQFSNSRSEMNVSTLELGDSALYLCASSLDQRNQPQHFGDGTRLSIL.